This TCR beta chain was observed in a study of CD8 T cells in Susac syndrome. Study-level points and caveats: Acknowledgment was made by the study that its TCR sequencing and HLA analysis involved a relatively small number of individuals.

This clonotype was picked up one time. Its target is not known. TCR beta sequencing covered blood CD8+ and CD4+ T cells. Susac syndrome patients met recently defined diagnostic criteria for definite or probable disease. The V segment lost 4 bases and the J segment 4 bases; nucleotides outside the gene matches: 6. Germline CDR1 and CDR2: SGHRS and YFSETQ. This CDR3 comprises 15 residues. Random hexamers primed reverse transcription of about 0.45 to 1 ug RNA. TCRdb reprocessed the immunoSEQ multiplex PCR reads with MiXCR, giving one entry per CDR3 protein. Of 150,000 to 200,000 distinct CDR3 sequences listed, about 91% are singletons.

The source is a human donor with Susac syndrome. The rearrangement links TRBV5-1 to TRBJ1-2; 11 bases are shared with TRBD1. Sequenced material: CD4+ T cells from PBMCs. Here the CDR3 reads CASSISGTGGYGYTF. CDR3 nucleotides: TGCGCCAGCAGCATCTCCGGGACAGGGGGCTATGGCTACACCTTC.